This T cell receptor (beta chain) stems from a study of shared clonotypes between healthy human individuals. DNA from unsorted PBMC was sequenced on ten immunoSEQ deep assay plates. Sequencing used immunoSEQ multiplex PCR; TCRdb keeps in-frame clones, though not all of them. The table has about 480,000 clones, 75% to 80% seen once. The V gene lost 4 bases and the J gene lost 0 bases, with 7 bases spanning the gap. Germline V gene sequence: CDR1 LNHNV, CDR2 YYDKDF (reference sequence). This CDR3 has 15 amino acids. The chain joins TRBV15 to TRBJ2-6; D is ambiguous. Sequenced: PBMCs. The origin of this receptor is a woman aged 40 to 50 in good health. Some clones in this sample may be carry-over from other donors' samples. This chain's CDR3 is CATSNRNSGANVLTF. The CDR3 DNA follows: TGTGCCACCAGCAACCGGAACTCTGGGGCCAACGTCCTGACTTTC.